This entry concerns a single T cell receptor (beta chain). The target of this receptor is not known. No qualities accompany the bases; no much larger clone lies one base away. A second Seattle source provided samples from volunteer blood donors who had recovered from COVID-19. Collaborating institutions collected whole blood in K2EDTA tubes following their own protocols. For TCRbeta analysis, collaborator samples were shipped as frozen whole blood, as isolated PBMCs, or as DNA extracted from either sample type. This specimen comes from a study of blood T cell repertoires in COVID-19 (dated by TCRdb to about 2020). For the wider study: Samples from collaborators originated in the United States, Italy and Spain and spanned both the acute and convalescent phases of COVID-19. The sample metadata nearly always contained a de-identified subject ID, COVID-19 status, age in years and sex. Subjects who had been exposed to COVID-19, were actively infected with it, or had recovered from it provided the deeply sampled blood TCRbeta repertoires that made up the dataset. The repertoires were released in a freely available public database intended as a resource for research on the immune response to SARS-CoV-2. Samples were obtained from the ongoing ImmuneRACE study (first 160 participants) and from over a thousand subjects provided by 6 global collaborators. Where available, HLA class I and class II types were taken from metadata supplied by the sample provider and were not determined by assay-based typing. The prospective study material was composed of cDNA or gDNA derived from T cells, B-cell-depleted T cells, or PBMCs. Overall results and qualifications from the work: Clinical and demographic metadata were provided uncurated, with the amount varying by source and participant.

From the cysteine up to the phenylalanine, the CDR3 has a length of 13 residues. CDR3 DNA only is kept here, 39 bases in frame from base 1. Trimming takes 5 bases from V and 0 bases from J, and the germline ends sit 8 bases apart. The germline V gene sets CDR1 to SGHTA and CDR2 to FQGNSA. TCRbeta CDR3 regions were amplified from genomic DNA using the immunoSEQ Assay, a bias-controlled multiplex PCR. Per the source publication's procedure: The number of nucleated cells in each sample was estimated by amplification of reference gene primers within the assay. Sequence reads were collapsed and filtered to measure the absolute abundance of every unique TCRbeta CDR3 rearrangement. Productive Simpson clonality was computed per sample as the square root of Simpson's diversity index over productive rearrangements. Not all clones reach the TCRdb copy of this immuneACCESS table, which keeps in-frame sequences only. Checked studies attribute under half of the gap to unresolved V genes and leave the rest unexplained. V, J and clone size are taken as reported in that table, and D and trimming were inferred from the DNA itself. Across this sample there are about 310,000 clones, with about 89% seen only once. The top ten constitute about 7.8% of the sample.

The clonotype was recovered from a woman between 45 and 65 years old who had recovered from COVID-19. The sample taken for sequencing was peripheral blood. The chain was built from TRBV7-2 and TRBJ2-7, with an unclear D gene assignment. Read as DNA, the sequence is TGTGCCAGCAGCCAACGGTCCTCCTACGAGCAGTACTTC. Translated, this is CASSQRSSYEQYF. Full variable domain (CDR3 extended with the reference TRBV7-2 and TRBJ2-7 proteins): GAGVSQSPSNKVTEKGKDVELRCDPISGHTALYWYRQSLGQGLEFLIYFQGNSAPDKSGLPSDRFSAERTGGSVSTLTIQRTQQEDSAVYLCASSQRSSYEQYFGPGTRLTVT.